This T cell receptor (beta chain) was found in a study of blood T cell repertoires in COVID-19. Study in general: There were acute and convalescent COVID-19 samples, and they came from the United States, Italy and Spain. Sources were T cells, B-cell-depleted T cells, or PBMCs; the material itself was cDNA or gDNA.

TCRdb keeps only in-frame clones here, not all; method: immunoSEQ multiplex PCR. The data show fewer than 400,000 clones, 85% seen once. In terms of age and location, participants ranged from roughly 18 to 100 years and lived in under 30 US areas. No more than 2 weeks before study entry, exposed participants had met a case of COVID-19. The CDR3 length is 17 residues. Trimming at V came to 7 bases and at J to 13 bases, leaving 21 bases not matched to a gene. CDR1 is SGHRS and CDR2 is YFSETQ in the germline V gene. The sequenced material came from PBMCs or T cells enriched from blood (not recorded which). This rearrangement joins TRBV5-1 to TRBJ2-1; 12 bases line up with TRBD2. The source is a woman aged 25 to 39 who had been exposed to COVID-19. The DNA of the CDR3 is TGCGCCAGCCGCCGACTAGCGGGGGCCCAAAACAGCCAGACCCAGTTCTTC. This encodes CASRRLAGAQNSQTQFF. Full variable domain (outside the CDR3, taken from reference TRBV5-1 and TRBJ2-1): KAGVTQTPRYLIKTRGQQVTLSCSPISGHRSVSWYQQTPGQGLQFLFEYFSETQRNKGNFPGRFSGRQFSNSRSEMNVSTLELGDSALYLCASRRLAGAQNSQTQFFGPGTRLTVL.